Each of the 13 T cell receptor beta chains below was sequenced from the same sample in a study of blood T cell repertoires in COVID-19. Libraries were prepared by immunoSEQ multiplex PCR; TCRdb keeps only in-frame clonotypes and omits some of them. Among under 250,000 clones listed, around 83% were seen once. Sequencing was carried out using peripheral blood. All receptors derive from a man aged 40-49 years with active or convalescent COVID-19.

This CDR3 is CASSLVAGGNTEAFF. Written as DNA, the CDR3 is TGTGCCAGCAGCTTAGTGGCAGGGGGGAACACTGAAGCTTTCTTT. The chain carries TRBV7-6 and TRBJ1-1; 7 bases fit TRBD1. V was clipped by 1 base and J by 1 base; unmatched bases: 3. The CDR3 totals 15 residues. Germline lookup yields CDR1 SGHVS and CDR2 FNYEAQ.

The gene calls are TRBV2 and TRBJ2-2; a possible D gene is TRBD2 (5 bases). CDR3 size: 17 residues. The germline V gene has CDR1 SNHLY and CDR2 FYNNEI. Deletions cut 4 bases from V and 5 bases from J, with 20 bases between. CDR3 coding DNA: TGTGCCAGCAGTGTTTCCCGGTTGGCGGGCAGGACCGGGGAGCTGTTTTTT. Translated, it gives CASSVSRLAGRTGELFF.

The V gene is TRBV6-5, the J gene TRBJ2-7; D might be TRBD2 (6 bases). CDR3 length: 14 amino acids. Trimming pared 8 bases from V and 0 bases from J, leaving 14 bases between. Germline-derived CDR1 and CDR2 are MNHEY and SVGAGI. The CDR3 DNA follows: TGTGCCAGCGCTGGGGGGACGATCTCCTACGAGCAGTACTTC. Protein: CASAGGTISYEQYF.

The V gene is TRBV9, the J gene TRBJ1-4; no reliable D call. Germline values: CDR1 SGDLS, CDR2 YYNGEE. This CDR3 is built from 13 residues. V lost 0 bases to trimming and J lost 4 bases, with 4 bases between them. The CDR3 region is CASSVESNEKLFF. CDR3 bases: TGTGCCAGCAGCGTAGAGAGTAATGAAAAACTGTTTTTT.

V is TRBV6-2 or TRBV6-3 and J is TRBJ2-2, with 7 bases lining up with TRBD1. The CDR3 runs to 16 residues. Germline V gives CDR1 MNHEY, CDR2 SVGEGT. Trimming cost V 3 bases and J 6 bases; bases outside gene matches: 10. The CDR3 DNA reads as TGTGCCAGCAGTTATTGGGACAGAATTCGGTCCGGGGAGCTGTTTTTT. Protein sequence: CASSYWDRIRSGELFF.

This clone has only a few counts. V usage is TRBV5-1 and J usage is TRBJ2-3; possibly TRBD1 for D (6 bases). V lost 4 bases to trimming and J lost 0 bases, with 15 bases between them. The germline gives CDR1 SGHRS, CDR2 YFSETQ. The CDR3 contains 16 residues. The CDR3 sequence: CASSRSGQISTDTQYF. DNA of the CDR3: TGCGCCAGCAGCCGATCTGGACAGATCAGCACAGATACGCAGTATTTT.

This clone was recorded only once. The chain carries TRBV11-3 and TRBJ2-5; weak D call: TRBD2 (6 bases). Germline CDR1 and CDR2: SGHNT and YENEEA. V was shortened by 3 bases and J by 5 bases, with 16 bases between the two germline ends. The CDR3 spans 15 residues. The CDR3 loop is CASSFSGLHEETQYF. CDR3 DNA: TGTGCCAGCAGCTTCTCGGGACTGCATGAGGAGACCCAGTACTTC.

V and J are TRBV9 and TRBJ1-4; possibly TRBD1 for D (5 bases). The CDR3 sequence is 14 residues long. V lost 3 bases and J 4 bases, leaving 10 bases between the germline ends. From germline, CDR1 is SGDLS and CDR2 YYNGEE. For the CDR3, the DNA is TGTGCCAGCAGCGGCTGGGGCTTTAATGAAAAACTGTTTTTT. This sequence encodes CASSGWGFNEKLFF.

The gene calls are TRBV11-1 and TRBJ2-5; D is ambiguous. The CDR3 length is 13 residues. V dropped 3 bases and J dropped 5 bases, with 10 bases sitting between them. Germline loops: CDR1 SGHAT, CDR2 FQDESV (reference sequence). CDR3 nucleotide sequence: TGTGCCAGCAGCTTTCCGGGTGGGGAGACCCAGTACTTC. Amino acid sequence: CASSFPGGETQYF.

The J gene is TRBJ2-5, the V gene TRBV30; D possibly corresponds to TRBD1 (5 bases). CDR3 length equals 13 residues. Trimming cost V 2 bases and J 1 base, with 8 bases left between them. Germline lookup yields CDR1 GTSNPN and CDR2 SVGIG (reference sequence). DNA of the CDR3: TGTGCCTGGAGTATTGACAGCCAAGAGACCCAGTACTTC. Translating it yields CAWSIDSQETQYF.

The CDR3 loop reads CASSSTPPARRGGSAQETQYF. CDR3 nucleotides: TGCGCCAGCAGCTCAACCCCCCCCGCAAGGCGGGGGGGCAGCGCACAAGAGACCCAGTACTTC. The chain joins TRBV5-1 to TRBJ2-5, with TRBD2 matching 9 bases. V trimming: 3 bases; J trimming: 2 bases; junction bases outside the gene matches: 23. In germline, CDR1 is SGHRS, CDR2 YFSETQ. The CDR3 extends over 21 amino acids.

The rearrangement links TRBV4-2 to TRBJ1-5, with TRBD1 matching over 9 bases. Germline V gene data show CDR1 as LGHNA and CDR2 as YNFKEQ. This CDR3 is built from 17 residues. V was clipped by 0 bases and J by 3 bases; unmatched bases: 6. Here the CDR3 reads CASSQDGTGMNNQPQHF. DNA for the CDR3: TGTGCCAGCAGCCAAGATGGGACAGGGATGAACAATCAGCCCCAGCATTTT.

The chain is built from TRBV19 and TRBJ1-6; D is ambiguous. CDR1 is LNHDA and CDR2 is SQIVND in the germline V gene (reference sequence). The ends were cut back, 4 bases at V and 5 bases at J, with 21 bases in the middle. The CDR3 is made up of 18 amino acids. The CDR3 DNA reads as TGTGCCAGTAGTAGGGGAGCAATCGGATCCACAAATAATTCACCCCTCCACTTT. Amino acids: CASSRGAIGSTNNSPLHF.